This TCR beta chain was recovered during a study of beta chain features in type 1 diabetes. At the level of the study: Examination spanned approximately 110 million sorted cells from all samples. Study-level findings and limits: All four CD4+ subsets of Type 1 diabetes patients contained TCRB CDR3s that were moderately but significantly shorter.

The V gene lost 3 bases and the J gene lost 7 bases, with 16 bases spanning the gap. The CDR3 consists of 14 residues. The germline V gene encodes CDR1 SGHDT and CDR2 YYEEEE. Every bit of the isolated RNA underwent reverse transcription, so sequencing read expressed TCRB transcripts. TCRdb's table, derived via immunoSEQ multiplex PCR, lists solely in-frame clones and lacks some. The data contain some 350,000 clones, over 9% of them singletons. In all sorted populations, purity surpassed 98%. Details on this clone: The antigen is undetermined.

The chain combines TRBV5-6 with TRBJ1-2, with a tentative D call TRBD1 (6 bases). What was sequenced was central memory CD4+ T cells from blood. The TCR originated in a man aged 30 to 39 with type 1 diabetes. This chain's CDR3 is CASSSKGVAGGYTF. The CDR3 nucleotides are TGTGCCAGCAGCTCGAAGGGGGTAGCGGGTGGCTACACCTTC.